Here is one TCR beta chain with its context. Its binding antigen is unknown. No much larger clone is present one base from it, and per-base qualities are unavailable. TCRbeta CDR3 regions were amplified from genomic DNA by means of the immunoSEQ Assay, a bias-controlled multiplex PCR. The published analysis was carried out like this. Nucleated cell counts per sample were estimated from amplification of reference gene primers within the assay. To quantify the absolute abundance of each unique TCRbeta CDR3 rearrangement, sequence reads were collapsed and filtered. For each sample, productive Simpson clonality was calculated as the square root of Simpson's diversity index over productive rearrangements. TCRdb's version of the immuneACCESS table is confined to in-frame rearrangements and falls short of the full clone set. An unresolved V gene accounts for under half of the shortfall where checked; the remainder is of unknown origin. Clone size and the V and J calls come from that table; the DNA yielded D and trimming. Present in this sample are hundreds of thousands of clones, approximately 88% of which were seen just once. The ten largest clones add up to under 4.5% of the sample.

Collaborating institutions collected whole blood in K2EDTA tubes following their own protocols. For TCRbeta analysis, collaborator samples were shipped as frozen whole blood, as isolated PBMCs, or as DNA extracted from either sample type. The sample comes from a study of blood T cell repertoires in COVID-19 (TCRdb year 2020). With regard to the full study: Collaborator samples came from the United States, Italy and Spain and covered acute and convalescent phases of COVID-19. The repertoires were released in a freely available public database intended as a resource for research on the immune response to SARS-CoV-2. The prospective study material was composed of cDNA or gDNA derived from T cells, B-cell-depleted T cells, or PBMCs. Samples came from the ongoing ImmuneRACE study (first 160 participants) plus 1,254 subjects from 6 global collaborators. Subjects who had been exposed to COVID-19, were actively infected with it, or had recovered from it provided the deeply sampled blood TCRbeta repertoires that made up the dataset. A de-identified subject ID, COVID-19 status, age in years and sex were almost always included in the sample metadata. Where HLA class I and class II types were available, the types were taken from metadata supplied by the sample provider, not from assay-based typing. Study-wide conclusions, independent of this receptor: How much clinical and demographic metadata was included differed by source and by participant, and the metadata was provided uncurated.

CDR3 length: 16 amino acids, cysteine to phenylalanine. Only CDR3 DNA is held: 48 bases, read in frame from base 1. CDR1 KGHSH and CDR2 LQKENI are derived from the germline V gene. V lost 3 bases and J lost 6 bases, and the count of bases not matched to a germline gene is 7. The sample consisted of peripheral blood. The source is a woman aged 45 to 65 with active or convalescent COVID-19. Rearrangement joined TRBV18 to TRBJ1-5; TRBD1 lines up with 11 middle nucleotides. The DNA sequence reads TGTGCCAGCTCACCCCAGGACAGGGGGCATAGTCAGCCCCAGCATTTT. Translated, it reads CASSPQDRGHSQPQHF.